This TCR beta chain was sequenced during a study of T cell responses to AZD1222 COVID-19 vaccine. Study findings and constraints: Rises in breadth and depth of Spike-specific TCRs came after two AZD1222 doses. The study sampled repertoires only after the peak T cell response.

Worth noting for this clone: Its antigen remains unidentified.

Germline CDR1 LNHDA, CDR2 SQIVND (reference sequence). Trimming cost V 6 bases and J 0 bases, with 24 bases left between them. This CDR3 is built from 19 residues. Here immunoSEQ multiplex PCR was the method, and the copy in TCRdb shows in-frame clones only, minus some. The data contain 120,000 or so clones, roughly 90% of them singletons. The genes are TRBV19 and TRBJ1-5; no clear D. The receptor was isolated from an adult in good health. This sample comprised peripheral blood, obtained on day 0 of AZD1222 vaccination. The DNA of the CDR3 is TGTGCCAGTAGCGGCGATCCCAGGAAACAGAAATATAGCAATCAGCCCCAGCATTTT. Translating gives CASSGDPRKQKYSNQPQHF. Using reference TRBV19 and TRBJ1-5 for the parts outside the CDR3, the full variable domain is DGGITQSPKYLFRKEGQNVTLSCEQNLNHDAMYWYRQDPGQGLRLIYYSQIVNDFQKGDIAEGYSVSREKKESFPLTVTSAQKNPTAFYLCASSGDPRKQKYSNQPQHFGDGTRLSIL.